Following are 18 T cell receptor beta chains from one sample sequenced in a study of cytomegalovirus exposure and HLA in healthy donors. A multiplex PCR was run with 60 Vbeta primers and 13 Jbeta primers. This table comes from immunoSEQ multiplex PCR, and its TCRdb copy is limited to in-frame clones, with some not included. In the table there are 100,000 to 150,000 clones, more than 60% of which are singletons. The sequenced sample was PBMCs. These receptors came from a woman aged 55-70 years in good health and CMV-seropositive.

V gene TRBV9 combines with J gene TRBJ2-3, with a weak D call TRBD2 (6 bases). Germline V gene lookup returns CDR1 SGDLS and CDR2 YYNGEE. Trimming took off 2 bases at V and 4 bases at J, with 23 bases between the two ends. The CDR3 runs to 18 residues. The CDR3 DNA reads as TGTGCCAGCAGCGTTCGGGGCCCTATAAACCCTAGCGCAGATACGCAGTATTTT. Translation: CASSVRGPINPSADTQYF.

For the CDR3, the DNA is TGTGCCAGTAGTGCGGGACAGACCTACGAGCAGTACTTC. This codes for CASSAGQTYEQYF. The chain couples TRBV19 to TRBJ2-7; tentatively, D is TRBD1 (7 bases). V was pared by 5 bases and J by 2 bases, with 10 bases between. The germline V gene encodes CDR1 LNHDA and CDR2 SQIVND (reference sequence). The CDR3 consists of 13 residues.

The rearrangement uses TRBV7-8 and TRBJ2-1, with 10 bases matching TRBD2. CDR1 is SGHVS, CDR2 FQNEAQ, per germline. The ends lost 1 base at V and 5 bases at J; junction bases unmatched: 2. This CDR3 has 15 amino acids. CDR3 residues: CASSLGAGGHNEQFF. The CDR3, as DNA: TGTGCCAGCAGCTTAGGAGCGGGGGGGCACAATGAGCAGTTCTTC.

The chain has TRBV6-1 and TRBJ2-7; no reliable D call. Trimming pared 8 bases from V and 4 bases from J, leaving 18 bases between. The CDR3 contains 14 residues. From germline, CDR1 is MNHNS and CDR2 SASEGT. Written as DNA, the CDR3 is TGTGCCAGCGAGGAGTCATCCCGCCCATACGAGCAGTACTTC. This codes for CASEESSRPYEQYF.

The V and J genes are TRBV19 and TRBJ1-1; 8 nucleotides agree with TRBD1. This CDR3 comprises 14 residues. Trimming took 5 bases from V and 2 from J; bases not matched to a gene: 4. In germline, CDR1 is LNHDA, CDR2 SQIVND (reference sequence). DNA of the CDR3: TGTGCCAGTAGTTCACAGGGGGTTAACACTGAAGCTTTCTTT. Translating gives CASSSQGVNTEAFF. Drawing the rest from reference TRBV19 and TRBJ1-1, the complete variable domain is DGGITQSPKYLFRKEGQNVTLSCEQNLNHDAMYWYRQDPGQGLRLIYYSQIVNDFQKGDIAEGYSVSREKKESFPLTVTSAQKNPTAFYLCASSSQGVNTEAFFGQGTRLTVV.

This clone was observed a few times. The V gene is TRBV27, the J gene TRBJ2-1; TRBD2 agrees at 7 bases. The germline CDR1 and CDR2 sequences are MNHEY and SMNVEV (reference sequence). V lost 1 base, J lost 6 bases, and 6 bases stayed unmatched. The CDR3 runs to 15 residues. CDR3 region: CASSLYLAAINEQFF. The CDR3 DNA follows: TGTGCCAGCAGTTTATACCTAGCGGCCATCAATGAGCAGTTCTTC.

The chain links TRBV5-1 to TRBJ2-7; 9 bases map to TRBD1. The V segment lost 4 bases and the J segment 2 bases; nucleotides outside the gene matches: 7. The CDR3 contains 15 residues. Per the germline V gene, CDR1 is SGHRS and CDR2 is YFSETQ. Here the CDR3 reads CASSPGTGLTYEQYF. The DNA for the CDR3 is TGCGCCAGCAGCCCCGGGACAGGGCTCACCTACGAGCAGTACTTC.

The chain joins TRBV30 to TRBJ1-1, with TRBD1 as a possible D gene (5 bases). The CDR3 spans 15 residues. Deletions cut 3 bases from V and 2 bases from J, with 16 bases between. The germline CDR1 and CDR2 sequences are GTSNPN and SVGIG (reference sequence). The CDR3 DNA is TGTGCCTGGAGGGCTCGACAGTACCCTAACACTGAAGCTTTCTTT. As protein: CAWRARQYPNTEAFF.

The chain links TRBV19 to TRBJ1-1, with D perhaps TRBD1 (6 bases). Germline assignment: CDR1 LNHDA and CDR2 SQIVND (reference sequence). The CDR3 spans 15 residues. The germline V and J ends were trimmed by 5 bases and 1 base, with 14 bases remaining between them. The CDR3 reads CASSDQQGPNTEAFF. The DNA of the CDR3 is TGTGCCAGTAGTGACCAACAGGGCCCGAACACTGAAGCTTTCTTT.

There are a few counts of this clone. V gene TRBV15 combines with J gene TRBJ2-1, with TRBD2 identical over 8 bases. Trimming at V came to 2 bases and at J to 8 bases, leaving 14 bases not matched to a gene. Per the germline V gene, CDR1 is LNHNV and CDR2 is YYDKDF (reference sequence). The CDR3 sequence is 17 residues long. The CDR3 nucleotides are TGTGCCACCAGCAGAAGTAAGTCCAGCGGGAGTTACGATGAGCAGTTCTTC. Translating gives CATSRSKSSGSYDEQFF.

V gene TRBV10-3 combines with J gene TRBJ2-3; tentatively, D is TRBD1 (5 bases). The CDR3 runs to 15 residues. Germline V gene lookup returns CDR1 ENHRY and CDR2 SYGVKD. Trimming stripped 6 bases from V and 2 bases from J, with 15 bases between. CDR3 bases: TGTGCCATCAGCGACAGTGGGCGGCCCACAGATACGCAGTATTTT. This codes for CAISDSGRPTDTQYF.

This clone has more than one count but fewer than ten. The rearrangement joins TRBV23-1 to TRBJ2-7; a weak D match, TRBD2 (5 bases). TRBV23-1 carries the ORF label, with uncertain function. The CDR3 runs to 13 residues. Trimming removed 4 bases at V and 3 bases at J, with 10 bases between. This chain's CDR3 is CASSRGRGYEQYF. CDR3 nucleotide sequence: TGCGCCAGCAGTCGAGGCCGGGGCTACGAGCAGTACTTC.

The rearrangement joins TRBV5-1 to TRBJ2-3; 11 bases are shared with TRBD2. Germline CDR1 and CDR2: SGHRS and YFSETQ. This CDR3 contains 18 residues. V dropped 0 bases and J dropped 4; count of bases not matched to a gene: 10. For the CDR3, the DNA is TGCGCCAGCAGCTTGGTAGGAACTAGCGGGAGTTTGGCAGATACGCAGTATTTT. It is translated as CASSLVGTSGSLADTQYF.

CDR3 bases: TGTGCCAGCAGCCAAGCTTCGACTAGCGGGAGAGCCCAGTACTTC. Amino acid sequence: CASSQASTSGRAQYF. V usage is TRBV4-2 and J usage is TRBJ2-5; 12 bases are shared with TRBD2. V was pared by 1 base and J by 9 bases, with 6 bases of the junction left unmatched. The CDR3 loop spans 15 amino acids. Germline V gene sequence: CDR1 LGHNA, CDR2 YNFKEQ.

V gene TRBV6-1 combines with J gene TRBJ1-1; tentatively, D is TRBD1 (5 bases). The CDR3 has 14 residues. Germline V gives CDR1 MNHNS, CDR2 SASEGT. V gave up 0 bases and J gave up 4 bases, with 9 bases separating them. CDR3 amino acids: CASSEASGFTEAFF. The CDR3 bases are TGTGCCAGCAGTGAAGCGTCAGGGTTCACTGAAGCTTTCTTT.

This clone was observed a handful of times. The rearrangement uses TRBV4-1 and TRBJ2-1, with 9 bases matching TRBD2. The V and J ends lost 4 bases and 3 bases, in that order; junction bases with no gene match: 7. This CDR3 comprises 16 residues. From germline, CDR1 is MGHRA and CDR2 YSYEKL. The CDR3 loop is CASSRHFSGSYNEQFF. The CDR3 DNA reads as TGCGCCAGCAGCCGGCACTTTAGCGGGAGCTACAATGAGCAGTTCTTC.

The gene calls are TRBV28 and TRBJ1-1; D perhaps matches TRBD1 (5 bases). With 3 bases removed from V and 5 bases from J, the gap between germline ends came to 10 bases. The CDR3 runs to 13 residues. Germline V gene sequence: CDR1 MDHEN, CDR2 SYDVKM. The CDR3 protein is CASSFGRGTEAFF. The CDR3 DNA reads TGTGCCAGCAGTTTTGGGAGGGGAACTGAAGCTTTCTTT. Drawing the rest from reference TRBV28 and TRBJ1-1, the complete variable domain is DVKVTQSSRYLVKRTGEKVFLECVQDMDHENMFWYRQDPGLGLRLIYFSYDVKMKEKGDIPEGYSVSREKKERFSLILESASTNQTSMYLCASSFGRGTEAFFGQGTRLTVV.

This rearrangement joins TRBV11-2 to TRBJ2-2; D perhaps matches TRBD1 (6 bases). Germline CDR1 SGHAT, CDR2 FQNNGV. The CDR3 has 14 amino acids. Trimming took 5 bases from V and 4 from J, leaving 11 bases between them. This CDR3 reads CASSQQGSTGELFF. In DNA form, the CDR3 reads TGTGCCAGCAGCCAACAGGGATCCACCGGGGAGCTGTTTTTT.